The entry below gives a single TCR beta chain sequence along with its context. This sample stems from a study of blood T cell repertoires in COVID-19. Sequencing was performed with immunoSEQ multiplex PCR; in TCRdb, only in-frame clones are kept and a portion is missing. Found here are around 140,000 clones, around nine tenths of them singletons; the top ten hold roughly 8%. The CDR3 contains 13 residues. Germline V gene lookup returns CDR1 SEHNR and CDR2 FQNEAQ (reference sequence). V was cut by 3 bases and J by 9 bases, with 13 bases left in between. The sequence was obtained from a woman in her forties or fifties with active or convalescent COVID-19. The chain joins TRBV7-9 to TRBJ2-3; possible D gene TRBD2, 5 bases. The sequencing sample was made of peripheral blood. CDR3 sequence (DNA): TGTGCCAGCAGCTTCCTTTTGCTAGCAACGCAGTATTTT. Its translation is CASSFLLLATQYF. Variable domain in full (rest from reference TRBV7-9 and TRBJ2-3): DTGVSQNPRHKITKRGQNVTFRCDPISEHNRLYWYRQTLGQGPEFLTYFQNEAQLEKSRLLSDRFSAERPKGSFSTLEIQRTEQGDSAMYLCASSFLLLATQYFGPGTRLTVL.